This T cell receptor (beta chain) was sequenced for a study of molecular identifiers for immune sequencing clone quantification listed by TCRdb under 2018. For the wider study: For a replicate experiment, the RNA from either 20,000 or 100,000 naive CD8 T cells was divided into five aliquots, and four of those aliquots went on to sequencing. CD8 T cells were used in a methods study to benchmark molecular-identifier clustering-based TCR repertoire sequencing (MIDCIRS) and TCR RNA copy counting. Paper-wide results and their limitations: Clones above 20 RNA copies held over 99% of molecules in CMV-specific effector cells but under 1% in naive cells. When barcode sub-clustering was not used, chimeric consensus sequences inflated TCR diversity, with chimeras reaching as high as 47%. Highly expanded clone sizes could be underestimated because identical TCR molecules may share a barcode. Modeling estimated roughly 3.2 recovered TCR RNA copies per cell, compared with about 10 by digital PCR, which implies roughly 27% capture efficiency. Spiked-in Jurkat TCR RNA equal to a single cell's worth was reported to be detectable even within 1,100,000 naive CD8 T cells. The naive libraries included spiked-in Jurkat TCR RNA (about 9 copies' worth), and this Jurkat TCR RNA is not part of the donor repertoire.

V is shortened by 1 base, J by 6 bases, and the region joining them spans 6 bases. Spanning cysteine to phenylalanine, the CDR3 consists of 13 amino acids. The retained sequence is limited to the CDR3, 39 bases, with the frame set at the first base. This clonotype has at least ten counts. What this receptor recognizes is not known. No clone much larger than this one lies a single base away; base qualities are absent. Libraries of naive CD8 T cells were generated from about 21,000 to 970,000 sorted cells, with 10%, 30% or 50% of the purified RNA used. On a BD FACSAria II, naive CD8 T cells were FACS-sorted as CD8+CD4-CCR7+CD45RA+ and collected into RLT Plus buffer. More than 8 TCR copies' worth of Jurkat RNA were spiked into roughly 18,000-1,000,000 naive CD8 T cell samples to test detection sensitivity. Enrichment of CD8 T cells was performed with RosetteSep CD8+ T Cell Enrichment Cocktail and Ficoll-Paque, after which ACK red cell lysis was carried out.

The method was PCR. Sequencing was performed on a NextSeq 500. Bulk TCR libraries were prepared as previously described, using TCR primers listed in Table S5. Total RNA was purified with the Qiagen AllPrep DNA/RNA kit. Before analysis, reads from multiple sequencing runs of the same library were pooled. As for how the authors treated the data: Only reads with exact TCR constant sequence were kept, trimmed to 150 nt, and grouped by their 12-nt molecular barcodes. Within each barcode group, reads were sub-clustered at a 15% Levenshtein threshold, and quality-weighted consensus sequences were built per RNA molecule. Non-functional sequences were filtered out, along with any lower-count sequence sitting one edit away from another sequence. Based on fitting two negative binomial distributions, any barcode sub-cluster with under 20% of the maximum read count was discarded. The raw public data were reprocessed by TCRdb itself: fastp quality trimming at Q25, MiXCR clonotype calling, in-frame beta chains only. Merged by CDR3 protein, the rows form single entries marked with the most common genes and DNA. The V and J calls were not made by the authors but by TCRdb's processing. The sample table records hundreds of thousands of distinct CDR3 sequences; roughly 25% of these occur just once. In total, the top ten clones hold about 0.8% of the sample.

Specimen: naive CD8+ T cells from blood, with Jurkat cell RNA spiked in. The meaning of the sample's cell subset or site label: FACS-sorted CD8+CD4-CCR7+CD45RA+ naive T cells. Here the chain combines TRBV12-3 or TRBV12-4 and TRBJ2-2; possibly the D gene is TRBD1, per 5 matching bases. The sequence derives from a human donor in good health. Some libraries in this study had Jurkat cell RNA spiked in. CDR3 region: CASSLGGPGELFF. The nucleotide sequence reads TGTGCCAGCAGTTTAGGGGGCCCCGGGGAGCTGTTTTTT.